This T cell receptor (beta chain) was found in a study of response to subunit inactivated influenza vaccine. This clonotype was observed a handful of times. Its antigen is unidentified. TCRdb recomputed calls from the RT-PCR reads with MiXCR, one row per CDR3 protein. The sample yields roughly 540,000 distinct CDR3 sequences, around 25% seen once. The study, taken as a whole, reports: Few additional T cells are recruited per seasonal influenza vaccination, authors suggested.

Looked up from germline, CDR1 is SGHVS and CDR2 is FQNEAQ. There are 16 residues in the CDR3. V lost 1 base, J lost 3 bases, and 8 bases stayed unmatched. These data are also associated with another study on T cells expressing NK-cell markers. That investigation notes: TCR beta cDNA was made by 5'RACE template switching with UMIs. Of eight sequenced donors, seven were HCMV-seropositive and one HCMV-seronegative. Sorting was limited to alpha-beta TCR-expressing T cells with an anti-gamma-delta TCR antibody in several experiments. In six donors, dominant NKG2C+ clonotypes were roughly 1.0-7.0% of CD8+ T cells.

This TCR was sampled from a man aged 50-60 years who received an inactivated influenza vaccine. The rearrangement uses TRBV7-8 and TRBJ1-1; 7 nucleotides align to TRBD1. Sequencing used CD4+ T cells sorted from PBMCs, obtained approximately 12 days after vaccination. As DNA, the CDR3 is TGTGCCAGCAGCTTAGGGAGTCAGGGGGGTTACACTGAAGCTTTCTTT. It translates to CASSLGSQGGYTEAFF.